The entry that follows covers one T cell receptor (beta chain) sequence. What it recognizes is unknown. A single base separates this from a much larger clone, so it may be a read error. Germline loops: CDR1 MNHEY, CDR2 SVGAGI. The ends were cut back, 4 bases at V and 6 bases at J, with 10 bases in the middle. The CDR3 has 14 residues. The data derive from a study of breast tumors, draining lymph nodes, adjacent tissues. Points from the study as a whole: Findings are consistent with lymph node origin and intratumoral expansion of most tumor T cells.

One entry per CDR3 protein, called by TCRdb with MiXCR from the multiplex PCR reads. Of approximately 11,000 distinct CDR3 sequences listed, about 53% are singletons. Sequencing input: breast tumor tissue. The clonotype was recovered from a female donor with breast cancer. Some clones in this sample may be carry-over from other donors' samples. This chain connects TRBV6-5 to TRBJ1-6, with D possibly TRBD1 on 5 matching bases. In DNA, the CDR3 is TGTGCCAGCAGTTGCCGGGGCAGTAATTCACCCCTCCACTTT. It is translated as CASSCRGSNSPLHF.